This entry features one T cell receptor (beta chain) sequence. The antigen remains undetermined. This sample was included in a study of cytomegalovirus exposure and HLA in healthy donors. V lost 3 bases, J lost 2 bases, and 7 bases stayed unmatched. From germline, CDR1 is SGHDN and CDR2 FVKESK. The CDR3 extends over 15 amino acids. Study conclusions and caveats: Later analysis placed DRB1 highest and HLA-C lowest in TCR association rates, which differed by HLA locus.

The PCR made use of 60 Vbeta and 13 Jbeta primers. The assay was immunoSEQ multiplex PCR, and TCRdb's table has in-frame clones only and misses some. Its table records 140,000 to 150,000 clones. The chain has TRBV14 and TRBJ2-7, with 7 bases aligning to TRBD1. The TCR sequence derives from a male donor in good health and CMV-seronegative. What was sequenced was PBMCs. CDR3 DNA: TGTGCCAGCAGCCATCCGGGACAGACTACCTACGAGCAGTACTTC. Its protein is CASSHPGQTTYEQYF.